The next 9 T cell receptor beta chains were all read from a single sample in a study of blood T cell repertoires in COVID-19. Assay: immunoSEQ multiplex PCR; the TCRdb copy retains only in-frame clones and omits some. Of fewer than 200,000 clones detected, approximately 83% appear once; the ten largest clones hold more than 7.5%. What was sequenced was peripheral blood. Receptors originate from a man aged 50 to 60 with active or convalescent COVID-19.

The chain joins TRBV19 to TRBJ1-5, with TRBD1 matching 8 bases. Trimming cost V 4 bases and J 4 bases; bases outside gene matches: 3. The germline V gene encodes CDR1 LNHDA and CDR2 SQIVND (reference sequence). The CDR3 contains 14 residues. The CDR3 nucleotides are TGTGCCAGTAGTACCAGACAGGGGAATCAGCCCCAGCATTTT. Protein: CASSTRQGNQPQHF.

J is TRBJ2-3 and V is TRBV10-3; 15 nucleotides agree with TRBD2. Germline values: CDR1 ENHRY, CDR2 SYGVKD. The CDR3 is 16 amino acids. Trimming removed 6 bases from V and 3 bases from J; junction bases left unmatched: 4. CDR3 nucleotides: TGTGCCATCAGCCCCGGGACTAGCGGGAGGACAGATACGCAGTATTTT. As protein: CAISPGTSGRTDTQYF.

The chain combines TRBV9 with TRBJ2-5, with a tentative D call TRBD2 (6 bases). CDR1 SGDLS and CDR2 YYNGEE come from the germline V gene. The CDR3 extends over 14 amino acids. Trimming took off 4 bases at V and 8 bases at J, with 18 bases between the two ends. CDR3 nucleotide sequence: TGTGCCAGCAGCCTGGGACTGCTAGAGACAACCCAGTACTTC. It translates to CASSLGLLETTQYF. The full variable domain, in which reference TRBV9 and TRBJ2-5 provide the parts outside the CDR3, is DSGVTQTPKHLITATGQRVTLRCSPRSGDLSVYWYQQSLDQGLQFLIQYYNGEERAKGNILERFSAQQFPDLHSELNLSSLELGDSALYFCASSLGLLETTQYFGPGTRLLVL.

The rearrangement uses TRBV6-2 or TRBV6-3 and TRBJ1-2; D is perhaps TRBD1 (6 bases). The CDR3 contains 16 residues. V lost 4 bases to trimming and J lost 2 bases, with 17 bases between them. CDR1 and CDR2 (germline): MNHEY, SVGEGT. The CDR3 DNA follows: TGTGCCAGCAGTTCCACACGTTCGGACAGAAACTATGGCTACACCTTC. The encoded protein is CASSSTRSDRNYGYTF.

V is TRBV3-1 (or the pseudogene TRBV3-2) and J is TRBJ1-1; D is perhaps TRBD1 (5 bases). This CDR3 contains 14 residues. CDR1 LGHDT and CDR2 YNNKEL come from the germline V gene (reference sequence). The V end lost 0 bases, the J end lost 11 bases, and 16 bases lay between the germline ends. The CDR3 sequence is CASSQEGDSGRAFF. The DNA for the CDR3 is TGTGCCAGCAGCCAAGAGGGGGACTCGGGTCGGGCTTTCTTT.

The chain recombines TRBV9 with TRBJ2-5; 10 positions match TRBD1. CDR1 is SGDLS, CDR2 YYNGEE, per germline. The CDR3 length is 14 residues. J was trimmed by 5 bases and V by 3 bases; bases with no gene match: 4. The DNA of the CDR3 is TGTGCCAGCAGCGGACAGGGGGCCCGGGAGACCCAGTACTTC. It yields the protein CASSGQGARETQYF.

The V gene is TRBV5-1, the J gene TRBJ2-5; 9 bases are a match to TRBD1. Germline V gives CDR1 SGHRS, CDR2 YFSETQ. The ends lost 0 bases at V and 4 bases at J; junction bases unmatched: 4. The CDR3 sequence is 15 residues long. DNA for the CDR3: TGCGCCAGCAGCTTGGGGGACAGGGATATAGAGACCCAGTACTTC. It encodes CASSLGDRDIETQYF.

This clone was seen a single time. V usage is TRBV11-3 and J usage is TRBJ1-2, with D possibly TRBD1 on 6 matching bases. Germline-derived CDR1 and CDR2 are SGHNT and YENEEA. Trimming left V 11 bases short and J 8 bases short, with 15 bases between. The CDR3 length is 11 residues. CDR3 in DNA: TGTGCCGGAAAACAGGGTGGAGGCTACACCTTC. The encoded protein is CAGKQGGGYTF.

This chain uses TRBV28 with TRBJ1-5, with 7 nucleotides matching TRBD1. The CDR3 is made up of 12 amino acids. The ends lost 7 bases at V and 6 bases at J; junction bases unmatched: 3. Germline CDR1 reads MDHEN; CDR2 reads SYDVKM. The DNA for the CDR3 is TGTGCCAGCAACAGGGGTGGTCAGCCCCAGCATTTT. Its protein product is CASNRGGQPQHF.